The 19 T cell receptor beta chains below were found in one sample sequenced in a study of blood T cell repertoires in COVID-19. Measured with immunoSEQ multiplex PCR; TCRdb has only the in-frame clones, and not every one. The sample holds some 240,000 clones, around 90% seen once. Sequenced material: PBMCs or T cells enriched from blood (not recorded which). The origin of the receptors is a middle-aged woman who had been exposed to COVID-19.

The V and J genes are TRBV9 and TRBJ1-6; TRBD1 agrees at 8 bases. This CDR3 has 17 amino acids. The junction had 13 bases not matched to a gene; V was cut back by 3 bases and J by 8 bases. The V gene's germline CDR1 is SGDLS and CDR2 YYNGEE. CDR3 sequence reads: CASSGYRGTGPYSPLHF. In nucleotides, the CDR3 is TGTGCCAGCAGCGGGTACAGAGGGACAGGTCCATATTCACCCCTCCACTTT.

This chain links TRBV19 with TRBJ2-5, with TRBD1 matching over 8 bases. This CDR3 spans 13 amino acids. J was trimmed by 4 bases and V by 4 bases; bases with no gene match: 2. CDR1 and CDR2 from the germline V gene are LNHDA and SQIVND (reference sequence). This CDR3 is CASSSRGPETQYF. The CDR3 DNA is TGTGCCAGTAGTAGCAGGGGGCCAGAGACCCAGTACTTC. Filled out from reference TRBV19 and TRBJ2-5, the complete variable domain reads DGGITQSPKYLFRKEGQNVTLSCEQNLNHDAMYWYRQDPGQGLRLIYYSQIVNDFQKGDIAEGYSVSREKKESFPLTVTSAQKNPTAFYLCASSSRGPETQYFGPGTRLLVL.

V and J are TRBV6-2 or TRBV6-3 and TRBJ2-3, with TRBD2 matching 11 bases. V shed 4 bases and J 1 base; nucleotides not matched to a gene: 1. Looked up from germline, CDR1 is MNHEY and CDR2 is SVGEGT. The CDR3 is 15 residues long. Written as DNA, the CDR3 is TGTGCCAGCAGTTTAGCGGGAGGGCGCACAGATACGCAGTATTTT. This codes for CASSLAGGRTDTQYF.

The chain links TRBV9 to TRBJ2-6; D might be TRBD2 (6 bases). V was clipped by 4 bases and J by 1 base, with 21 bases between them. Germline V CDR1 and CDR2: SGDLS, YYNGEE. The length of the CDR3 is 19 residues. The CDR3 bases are TGTGCCAGCAGCACCACCGGTGGGGGACTGGGGTCTGGGGCCAACGTCCTGACTTTC. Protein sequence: CASSTTGGGLGSGANVLTF. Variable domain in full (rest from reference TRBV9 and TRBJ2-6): DSGVTQTPKHLITATGQRVTLRCSPRSGDLSVYWYQQSLDQGLQFLIQYYNGEERAKGNILERFSAQQFPDLHSELNLSSLELGDSALYFCASSTTGGGLGSGANVLTFGAGSRLTVL.

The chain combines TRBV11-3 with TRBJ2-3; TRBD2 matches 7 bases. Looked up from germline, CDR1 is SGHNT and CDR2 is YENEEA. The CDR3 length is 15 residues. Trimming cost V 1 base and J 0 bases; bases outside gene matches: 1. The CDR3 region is CASSLGAGSTDTQYF. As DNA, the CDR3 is TGTGCCAGCAGCTTAGGAGCGGGGAGCACAGATACGCAGTATTTT.

In DNA, the CDR3 is TGTGCCAGCAGGAAGGGGGCTCAAGGCTACACCTTC. It encodes CASRKGAQGYTF. This chain joins TRBV12-3 or TRBV12-4 and TRBJ1-2, with 7 bases that match TRBD1. The J segment lost 8 bases and the V segment lost 6 bases, leaving 6 bases of the junction unmatched. The CDR3 sequence is 12 residues long.

The CDR3 DNA sequence: TGTGCCAGCAGCAGCAGGGTGCACAATGAGCAGTTCTTC. It encodes CASSSRVHNEQFF. The chain employs TRBV7-2 and TRBJ2-1; the D gene is possibly TRBD1 (5 bases). V lost 5 bases and J lost 5, with 10 bases in between. The germline V gene has CDR1 SGHTA and CDR2 FQGNSA. The CDR3 length is 13 residues.

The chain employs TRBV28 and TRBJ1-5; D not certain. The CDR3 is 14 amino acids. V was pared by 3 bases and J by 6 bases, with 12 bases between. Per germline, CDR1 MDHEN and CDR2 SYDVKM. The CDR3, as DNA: TGTGCCAGCAGTTTGCCATCGCGGAGTCAGCCCCAGCATTTT. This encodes CASSLPSRSQPQHF.

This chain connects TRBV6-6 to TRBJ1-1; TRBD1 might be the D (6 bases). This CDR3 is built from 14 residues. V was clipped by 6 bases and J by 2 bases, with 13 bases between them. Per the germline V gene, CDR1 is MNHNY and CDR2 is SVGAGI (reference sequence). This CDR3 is CASRGGGANTEAFF. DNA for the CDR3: TGTGCCAGCAGGGGAGGGGGTGCTAACACTGAAGCTTTCTTT.

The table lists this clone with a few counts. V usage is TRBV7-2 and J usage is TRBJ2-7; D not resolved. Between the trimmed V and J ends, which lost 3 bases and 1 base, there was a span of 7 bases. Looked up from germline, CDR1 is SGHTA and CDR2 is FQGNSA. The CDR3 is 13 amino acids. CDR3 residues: CASSFEQSYEQYF. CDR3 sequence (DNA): TGTGCCAGCAGCTTCGAACAGTCCTACGAGCAGTACTTC.

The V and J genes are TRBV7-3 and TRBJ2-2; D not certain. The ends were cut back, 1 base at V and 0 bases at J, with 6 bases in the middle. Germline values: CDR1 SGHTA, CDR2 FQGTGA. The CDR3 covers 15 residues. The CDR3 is CASSLMGPNTGELFF. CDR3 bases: TGTGCCAGCAGCTTAATGGGCCCGAACACCGGGGAGCTGTTTTTT. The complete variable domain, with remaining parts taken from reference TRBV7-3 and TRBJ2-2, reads GAGVSQTPSNKVTEKGKYVELRCDPISGHTALYWYRQSLGQGPEFLIYFQGTGAADDSGLPNDRFFAVRPEGSVSTLKIQRTERGDSAVYLCASSLMGPNTGELFFGEGSRLTVL.

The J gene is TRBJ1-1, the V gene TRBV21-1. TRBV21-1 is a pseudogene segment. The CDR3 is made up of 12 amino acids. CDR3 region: CAIFGGNTEAFF. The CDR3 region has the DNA TGTGCCATCTTCGGGGGGAACACTGAAGCTTTCTTT.

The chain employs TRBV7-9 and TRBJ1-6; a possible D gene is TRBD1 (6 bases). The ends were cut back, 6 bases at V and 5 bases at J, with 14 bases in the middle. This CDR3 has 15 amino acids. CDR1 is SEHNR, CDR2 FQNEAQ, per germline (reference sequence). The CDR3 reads CASRGPGQNNSPLHF. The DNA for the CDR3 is TGTGCCAGCAGGGGCCCGGGACAAAATAATTCACCCCTCCACTTT.

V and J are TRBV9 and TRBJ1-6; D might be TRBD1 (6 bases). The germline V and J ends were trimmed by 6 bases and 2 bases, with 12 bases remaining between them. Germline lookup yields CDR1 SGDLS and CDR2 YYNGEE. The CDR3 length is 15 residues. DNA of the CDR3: TGTGCCAGCAACAAAGGGGGACCCTATAATTCACCCCTCCACTTT. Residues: CASNKGGPYNSPLHF.

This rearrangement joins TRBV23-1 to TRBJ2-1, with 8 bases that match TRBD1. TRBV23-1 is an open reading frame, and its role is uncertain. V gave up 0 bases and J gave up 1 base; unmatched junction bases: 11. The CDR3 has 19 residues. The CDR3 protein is CASSQSGDRRTLSYNEQFF. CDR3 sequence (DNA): TGCGCCAGCAGTCAATCGGGGGACAGGCGAACCCTATCCTACAATGAGCAGTTCTTC.

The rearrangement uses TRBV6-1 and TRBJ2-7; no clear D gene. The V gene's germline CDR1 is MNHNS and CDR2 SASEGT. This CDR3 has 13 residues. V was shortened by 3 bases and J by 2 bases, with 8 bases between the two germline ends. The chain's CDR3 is CASSEAITYEQYV. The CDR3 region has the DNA TGTGCCAGCAGTGAGGCAATAACCTACGAGCAGTACGTC.

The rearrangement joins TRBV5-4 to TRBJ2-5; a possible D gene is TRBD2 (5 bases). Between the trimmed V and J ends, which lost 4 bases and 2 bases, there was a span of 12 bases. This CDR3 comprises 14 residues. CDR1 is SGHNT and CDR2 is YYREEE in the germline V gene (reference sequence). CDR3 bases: TGTGCCAGCAGCCCGATCGGGGTGCAAGAGACCCAGTACTTC. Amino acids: CASSPIGVQETQYF.

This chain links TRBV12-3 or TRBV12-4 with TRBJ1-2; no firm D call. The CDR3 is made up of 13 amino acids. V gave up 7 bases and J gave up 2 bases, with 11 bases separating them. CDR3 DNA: TGTGCCAGCACCGTCACAGAAAACTATGGCTACACCTTC. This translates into CASTVTENYGYTF.

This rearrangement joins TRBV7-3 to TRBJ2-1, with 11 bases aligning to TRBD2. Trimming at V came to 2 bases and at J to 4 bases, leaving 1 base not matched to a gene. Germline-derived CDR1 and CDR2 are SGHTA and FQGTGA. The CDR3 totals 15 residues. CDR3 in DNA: TGTGCCAGCAGCTTAGGGACTAGCGGTTACAATGAGCAGTTCTTC. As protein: CASSLGTSGYNEQFF.